The next 31 T cell receptor beta chains were all read from a single sample in a study of cytomegalovirus exposure and HLA in healthy donors. 60 Vbeta and 13 Jbeta primers were used in PCR. TCRdb keeps only in-frame clones here, not all; method: immunoSEQ multiplex PCR. This sample has around 180,000 clones; about four fifths occur once, and the top ten carry approximately 2.3%. Sequencing was done on a sample of PBMCs. These receptors came from a male donor in good health and CMV-seronegative.

As DNA, the CDR3 is TGTGCCAGCAGCCCCTCCCAGGACTATGGCTACACCTTC. Amino acid sequence: CASSPSQDYGYTF. The chain is built from TRBV14 and TRBJ1-2; D is uncertain. This CDR3 is 13 amino acids long. Trimming took 4 bases from V and 3 from J, leaving 9 bases between them. CDR1 and CDR2 (germline): SGHDN, FVKESK.

The chain combines TRBV5-1 with TRBJ2-1; D is possibly TRBD2 (6 bases). The germline V gene encodes CDR1 SGHRS and CDR2 YFSETQ. V was shortened by 2 bases and J by 6 bases, with 15 bases between the two germline ends. The CDR3 consists of 15 residues. CDR3 sequence reads: CASSFLTGASNEQFF. DNA for the CDR3: TGCGCCAGCAGCTTCCTTACGGGAGCGTCCAATGAGCAGTTCTTC.

The rearrangement uses TRBV27 and TRBJ2-1; 9 bases fit TRBD1. The V gene's germline CDR1 is MNHEY and CDR2 SMNVEV (reference sequence). The CDR3 runs 14 residues. V trimming: 4 bases; J trimming: 7 bases; junction bases outside the gene matches: 5. The CDR3 region is CASSWGQGRNEQFF. In DNA form, the CDR3 reads TGTGCCAGCAGTTGGGGACAGGGTAGAAATGAGCAGTTCTTC.

The chain has TRBV30 and TRBJ1-5; the D is unclear. V lost 3 bases to trimming and J lost 0 bases, with 6 bases between them. Germline CDR1 reads GTSNPN; CDR2 reads SVGIG (reference sequence). The length of the CDR3 is 13 residues. DNA for the CDR3: TGTGCCTGGAGCCCGTTTAGCAATCAGCCCCAGCATTTT. Protein sequence: CAWSPFSNQPQHF.

The chain joins TRBV27 to TRBJ2-3; 10 bases are shared with TRBD2. The ends lost 5 bases at V and 8 bases at J; junction bases unmatched: 16. From germline, CDR1 is MNHEY and CDR2 SMNVEV (reference sequence). The CDR3 consists of 17 residues. CDR3 nucleotide sequence: TGTGCCAGCAGTCCCCTAGCGGGAGTAACTCTCTTTGGTACGCAGTATTTT. This translates into CASSPLAGVTLFGTQYF.

On this clone itself: The junction differs from germline at one of its ends, possibly a read error. The genes are TRBV7-9 and TRBJ2-7; D may be TRBD2 (6 bases). This CDR3 region has 19 residues. The germline V gene has CDR1 SEHNR and CDR2 FQNEAQ (reference sequence). CDR3 bases: TGTTCCAGCAGCTTAGTTTTGTTGTGGGGTAGGGACTCCTCCTACGAGCAGTACTTC. Its translation is CSSSLVLLWGRDSSYEQYF.

V usage is TRBV7-8 and J usage is TRBJ2-5; 11 bases match TRBD2. The length of the CDR3 is 15 residues. The germline CDR1 and CDR2 sequences are SGHVS and FQNEAQ. Trimming removed 3 bases from V and 2 bases from J; junction bases left unmatched: 2. The CDR3 spells CASSFVAGGQETQYF. CDR3 DNA: TGTGCCAGCAGCTTTGTAGCGGGAGGGCAAGAGACCCAGTACTTC.

This clone came up a few times. This rearrangement joins TRBV19 to TRBJ1-5, with D tentatively TRBD1 (6 bases). CDR1 LNHDA and CDR2 SQIVND come from the germline V gene (reference sequence). V was pared by 5 bases and J by 11 bases, with 16 bases between. This CDR3 contains 13 residues. CDR3 nucleotides: TGTGCCAGTAGTGAGGACAGCCTCAGAGCCCAGCATTTT. Amino acids: CASSEDSLRAQHF.

The chain carries TRBV6-5 and TRBJ2-5; a weak D match, TRBD2 (6 bases). Per germline, CDR1 MNHEY and CDR2 SVGAGI. With 2 bases removed from V and 1 base from J, the gap between germline ends came to 14 bases. CDR3 length equals 16 residues. The CDR3 nucleotides read TGTGCCAGCAGTTACACGGGAGACCCCACCCAAGAGACCCAGTACTTC. This encodes CASSYTGDPTQETQYF.

V gene TRBV29-1 combines with J gene TRBJ1-1, with 8 positions matching TRBD1. CDR3 length equals 16 residues. Germline V CDR1 and CDR2: SQVTM, ANQGSEA. Unmatched junction bases numbered 11, after V lost 5 bases and J lost 0 bases. CDR3 sequence: CSVSGTGSKLNTEAFF. The DNA of the CDR3 is TGCAGCGTTTCGGGGACAGGTTCGAAGCTGAACACTGAAGCTTTCTTT.

J is TRBJ1-5 and V is TRBV19; TRBD1 might be the D (6 bases). The CDR3 is 17 amino acids. Trimming took off 1 base at V and 9 bases at J, with 22 bases between the two ends. Germline V lookup: CDR1 LNHDA, CDR2 SQIVND (reference sequence). In DNA form, the CDR3 reads TGTGCCAGTAGTATAGGGGAGAGGGACAAAAAATTGGCGCCCCAGCATTTT. This gives the protein CASSIGERDKKLAPQHF.

The chain is built from TRBV30 and TRBJ2-4; D remains ambiguous. Germline CDR1 reads GTSNPN; CDR2 reads SVGIG (reference sequence). V was clipped by 3 bases and J by 6 bases, with 15 bases between them. The length of the CDR3 is 14 residues. This chain's CDR3 is CAWSERGSGNIQYF. The CDR3, as DNA: TGTGCCTGGAGCGAGCGCGGAAGTGGAAACATTCAGTACTTC.

This clone is judged medium-sized. The V and J genes are TRBV4-2 and TRBJ1-5; no clear D gene. With 6 bases removed from V and 4 bases from J, the gap between germline ends came to 10 bases. This CDR3 is 13 amino acids long. Germline CDR1 LGHNA, CDR2 YNFKEQ. DNA for the CDR3: TGTGCCAGCAGTCGAGGAGGGAATCAGCCCCAGCATTTT. It translates to CASSRGGNQPQHF.

V usage is TRBV30 and J usage is TRBJ2-3, with 11 positions matching TRBD2. Germline lookup yields CDR1 GTSNPN and CDR2 SVGIG (reference sequence). Trimming at V came to 4 bases and at J to 3 bases, leaving 6 bases not matched to a gene. This CDR3 is 15 amino acids long. The CDR3 region has the DNA TGTGCCTGGACGAAGCTAGCGGGAGGAACAGATACGCAGTATTTT. As protein: CAWTKLAGGTDTQYF.

The chain joins TRBV5-4 to TRBJ1-1, with 10 bases aligning to TRBD1. Germline trimming cut 4 bases from V and 5 bases from J; bases unmatched to any gene: 5. Germline V gives CDR1 SGHNT, CDR2 YYREEE (reference sequence). This CDR3 is 14 amino acids long. The CDR3 protein is CASSTRDRGTEAFF. CDR3 nucleotides: TGTGCCAGCAGCACCCGGGACAGGGGTACTGAAGCTTTCTTT.

The V gene is TRBV21-1, the J gene TRBJ1-1; the table's D call TRBD1 went unverified against the DNA. TRBV21-1 is a pseudogene segment. The CDR3 extends over 16 amino acids. In DNA, the CDR3 is TGTGCCAGCAGCAAAGACGACAGGGGATGTGGCACTGAAGCTTTCTTT. Residues: CASSKDDRGCGTEAFF.

The genes are TRBV6-5 and TRBJ2-3; TRBD2 matches 8 bases. The ends lost 2 bases at V and 0 bases at J; junction bases unmatched: 4. Looked up from germline, CDR1 is MNHEY and CDR2 is SVGAGI. The CDR3 is 16 residues long. The CDR3 DNA sequence: TGTGCCAGCAGTTACGGCTTAGCGGGGAGCACAGATACGCAGTATTTT. Translation: CASSYGLAGSTDTQYF.

The chain is built from TRBV19 and TRBJ1-2, with a tentative D call TRBD1 (6 bases). CDR1 and CDR2 (germline): LNHDA, SQIVND (reference sequence). The CDR3 consists of 14 residues. V gave up 5 bases and J gave up 8 bases, with 18 bases separating them. The CDR3 protein is CASSPPAGVEGYTF. The CDR3, as DNA: TGTGCCAGTAGTCCCCCAGCAGGGGTGGAGGGCTACACCTTC.

Only one count was recorded for this clone. The J gene is TRBJ2-3, the V gene TRBV9; the D gene is possibly TRBD2 (7 bases). Per germline, CDR1 SGDLS and CDR2 YYNGEE. The CDR3 extends over 18 amino acids. V was shortened by 0 bases and J by 0 bases, with 17 bases between the two germline ends. The CDR3 DNA sequence: TGTGCCAGCAGCGTAGGGGGAGGGGCAGGGGAAAGCACAGATACGCAGTATTTT. It specifies CASSVGGGAGESTDTQYF.

The chain uses TRBV27 and TRBJ2-3; perhaps TRBD2 as D (6 bases). The CDR3 runs 14 residues. The V gene's germline CDR1 is MNHEY and CDR2 SMNVEV (reference sequence). V was clipped by 6 bases and J by 4 bases, with 14 bases between them. The CDR3 loop is CASRGGFGSDTQYF. The CDR3 bases are TGTGCCAGCAGGGGGGGATTCGGGTCAGATACGCAGTATTTT.

This clone occurred a few times. The rearrangement joins TRBV28 to TRBJ1-3; TRBD1 agrees at 10 bases. V lost 5 bases and J lost 2; bases outside the gene matches: 9. This CDR3 spans 17 amino acids. Germline CDR1 and CDR2: MDHEN and SYDVKM. CDR3 amino acids: CASSTPSGTGAGNTIYF. The CDR3 DNA reads TGTGCCAGCAGTACACCCAGCGGGACAGGGGCTGGAAACACCATATATTTT.

A few counts support this clone. The V call is TRBV4-3, the J call TRBJ1-2; TRBD1 aligns across 11 bases. After removal of 5 bases from V and 6 bases from J, the junction contained 2 bases not matched to a gene. This CDR3 spans 13 amino acids. Germline CDR1 reads LGHNA; CDR2 reads YSLEER. CDR3 nucleotides: TGCGCCAGCAGCTTGGACAGGGGGCATGGCTACACCTTC. Amino acids: CASSLDRGHGYTF.

The V gene is TRBV4-1, the J gene TRBJ1-2; D may be TRBD1 (6 bases). The germline V gene has CDR1 MGHRA and CDR2 YSYEKL. Trimming shortened V by 1 base and J by 4 bases, and 13 bases separated the two germline ends. The CDR3 sequence is 15 residues long. CDR3 nucleotide sequence: TGCGCCAGCAGCCAAGCGGGACAACGCCTCTATGGCTACACCTTC. Its translation is CASSQAGQRLYGYTF.

The chain is built from TRBV2 and TRBJ2-1; TRBD2 is a possible D gene (5 bases). The V and J ends lost 4 bases and 2 bases respectively, with 6 bases between them. The CDR3 covers 13 residues. Germline values: CDR1 SNHLY, CDR2 FYNNEI. The CDR3 reads CASSAGTYNEQFF. The CDR3 nucleotides are TGTGCCAGCAGTGCCGGGACCTACAATGAGCAGTTCTTC.

This clone was seen a handful of times. V gene TRBV2 combines with J gene TRBJ1-3, with D tentatively TRBD1 (6 bases). Trimming removed 1 base at V and 0 bases at J, with 10 bases between. Per germline, CDR1 SNHLY and CDR2 FYNNEI. This CDR3 is 16 amino acids long. The CDR3 loop is CASSEVDRVSGNTIYF. CDR3 DNA: TGTGCCAGCAGTGAAGTGGACAGAGTCTCTGGAAACACCATATATTTT.

The V and J genes are TRBV7-2 and TRBJ2-7; a possible D gene is TRBD1 (6 bases). This CDR3 contains 13 residues. Germline CDR1 reads SGHTA; CDR2 reads FQGNSA. The V and J ends lost 2 bases and 2 bases respectively, with 7 bases between them. The CDR3 bases are TGTGCCAGCAGCTTACCAGGGGCCTACGAGCAGTACTTC. This translates into CASSLPGAYEQYF.

This clone was seen more than once but under ten times. The chain combines TRBV4-3 with TRBJ1-2; D not resolved. CDR3 length equals 13 residues. Looked up from germline, CDR1 is LGHNA and CDR2 is YSLEER. Between the trimmed V and J ends, which lost 4 bases and 7 bases, there was a span of 13 bases. The CDR3 protein is CASSPTSLGGYTF. CDR3 nucleotide sequence: TGCGCCAGCAGCCCGACAAGCTTGGGTGGCTACACCTTC.

V usage is TRBV30 and J usage is TRBJ2-1; TRBD1 might be the D (6 bases). V was cut by 0 bases and J by 6 bases, with 15 bases left in between. The CDR3 sequence is 15 residues long. The V gene's germline CDR1 is GTSNPN and CDR2 SVGIG (reference sequence). This CDR3 is CAWSVRGGLSNEQFF. In DNA form, the CDR3 reads TGTGCCTGGAGTGTTAGAGGGGGTTTGAGCAATGAGCAGTTCTTC. The full variable domain, completed using reference TRBV30 and TRBJ2-1, is SQTIHQWPATLVQPVGSPLSLECTVEGTSNPNLYWYRQAAGRGLQLLFYSVGIGQISSEVPQNLSASRPQDRQFILSSKKLLLSDSGFYLCAWSVRGGLSNEQFFGPGTRLTVL.

This clone was observed a few times. The J gene is TRBJ2-6, the V gene TRBV6-5; D gene unclear. Germline V gene lookup returns CDR1 MNHEY and CDR2 SVGAGI. This CDR3 has 15 amino acids. Trimming removed 4 bases from V and 4 bases from J, with 11 bases in between. The DNA of the CDR3 is TGTGCCAGCAGTTTTCGAGTCTCGGGGGCCAACGTCCTGACTTTC. As protein: CASSFRVSGANVLTF.

This rearrangement joins TRBV28 to TRBJ2-5, with 7 bases identical to TRBD2. This CDR3 is 13 amino acids long. From germline, CDR1 is MDHEN and CDR2 SYDVKM. The V gene end was trimmed by 6 bases and the J gene end by 2 bases; junction bases not matched to a gene: 3. CDR3 sequence (DNA): TGTGCCAGCAGCGGGGGGATACAAGAGACCCAGTACTTC. This encodes CASSGGIQETQYF.

For the CDR3, the DNA is TGTGCCAGCAGTCAGACAGGGGGCAATCAGCCCCAGCATTTT. Amino acid sequence: CASSQTGGNQPQHF. The chain employs TRBV25-1 and TRBJ1-5, with 8 bases matching TRBD1. After removal of 5 bases from V and 2 bases from J, the junction contained 2 bases not matched to a gene. The CDR3 length is 14 residues. CDR1 MGHDK and CDR2 SYGVNS come from the germline V gene.